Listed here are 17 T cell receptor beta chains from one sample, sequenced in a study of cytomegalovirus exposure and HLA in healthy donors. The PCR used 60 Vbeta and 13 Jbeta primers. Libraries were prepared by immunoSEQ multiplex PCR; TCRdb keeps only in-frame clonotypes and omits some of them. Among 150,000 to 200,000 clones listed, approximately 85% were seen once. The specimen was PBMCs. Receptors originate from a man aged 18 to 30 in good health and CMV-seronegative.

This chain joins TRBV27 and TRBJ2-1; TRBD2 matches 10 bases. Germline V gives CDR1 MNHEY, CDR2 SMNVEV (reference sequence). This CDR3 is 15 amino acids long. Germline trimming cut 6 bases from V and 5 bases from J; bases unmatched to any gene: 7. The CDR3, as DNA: TGTGCCAGCAGCCCTCGAGCGGGAGGGGACAATGAGCAGTTCTTC. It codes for CASSPRAGGDNEQFF.

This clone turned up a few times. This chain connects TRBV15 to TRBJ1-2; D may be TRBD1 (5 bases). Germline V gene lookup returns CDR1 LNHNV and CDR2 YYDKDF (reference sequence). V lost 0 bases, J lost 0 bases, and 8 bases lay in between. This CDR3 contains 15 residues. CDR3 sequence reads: CATSRDTGANYGYTF. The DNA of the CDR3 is TGTGCCACCAGCAGAGATACAGGAGCTAACTATGGCTACACCTTC.

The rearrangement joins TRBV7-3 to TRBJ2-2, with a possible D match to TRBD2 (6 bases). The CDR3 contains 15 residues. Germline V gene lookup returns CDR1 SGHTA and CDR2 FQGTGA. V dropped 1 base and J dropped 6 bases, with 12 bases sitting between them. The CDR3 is CASSLSGRKAGELFF. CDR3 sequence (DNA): TGTGCCAGCAGCTTAAGTGGGAGGAAAGCCGGGGAGCTGTTTTTT.

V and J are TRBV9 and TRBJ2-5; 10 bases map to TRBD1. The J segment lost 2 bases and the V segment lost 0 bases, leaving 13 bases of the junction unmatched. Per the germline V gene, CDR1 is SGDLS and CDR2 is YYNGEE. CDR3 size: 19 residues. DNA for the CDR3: TGTGCCAGCAGCGTAGGCCCGGGGACAGGGGTAAGGGGGCAAGAGACCCAGTACTTC. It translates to CASSVGPGTGVRGQETQYF.

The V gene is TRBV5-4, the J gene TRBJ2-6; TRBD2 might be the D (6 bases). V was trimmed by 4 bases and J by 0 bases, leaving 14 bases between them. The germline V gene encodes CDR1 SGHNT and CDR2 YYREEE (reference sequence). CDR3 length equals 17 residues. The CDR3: CASSRRGVTSGANVLTF. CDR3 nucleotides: TGTGCCAGCAGCCGCCGCGGGGTAACCTCTGGGGCCAACGTCCTGACTTTC.

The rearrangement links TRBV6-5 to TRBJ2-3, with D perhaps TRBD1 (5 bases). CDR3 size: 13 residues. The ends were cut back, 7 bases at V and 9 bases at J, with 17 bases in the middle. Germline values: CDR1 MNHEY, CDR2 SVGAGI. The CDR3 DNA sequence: TGTGCCAGCAAGGCGTATGGGGCGAGGACGCAGTATTTT. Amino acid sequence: CASKAYGARTQYF.

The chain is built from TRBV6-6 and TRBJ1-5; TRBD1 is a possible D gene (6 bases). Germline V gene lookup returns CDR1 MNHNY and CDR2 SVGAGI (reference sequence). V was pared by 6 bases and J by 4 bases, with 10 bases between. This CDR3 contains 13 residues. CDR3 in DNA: TGTGCCAGCAGCCCAGACAGGAATCAGCCCCAGCATTTT. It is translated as CASSPDRNQPQHF.

The CDR3 loop is CASTTWAGGPNSYEQYF. CDR3 DNA: TGTGCCAGTACGACGTGGGCGGGGGGACCAAACTCCTACGAGCAGTACTTC. This chain joins TRBV7-8 and TRBJ2-5, with TRBD2 identical over 8 bases. The tail of the sequence fits TRBJ2-7 better, so the J call may be wrong. Per the germline V gene, CDR1 is SGHVS and CDR2 is FQNEAQ. This CDR3 contains 17 residues.

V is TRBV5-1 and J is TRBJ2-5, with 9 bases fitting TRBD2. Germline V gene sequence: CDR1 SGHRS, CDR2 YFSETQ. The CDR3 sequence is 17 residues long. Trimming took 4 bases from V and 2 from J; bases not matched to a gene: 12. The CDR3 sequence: CASSHGLAGFRQETQYF. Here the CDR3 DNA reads TGCGCCAGCAGCCACGGGCTAGCGGGGTTCAGGCAAGAGACCCAGTACTTC.

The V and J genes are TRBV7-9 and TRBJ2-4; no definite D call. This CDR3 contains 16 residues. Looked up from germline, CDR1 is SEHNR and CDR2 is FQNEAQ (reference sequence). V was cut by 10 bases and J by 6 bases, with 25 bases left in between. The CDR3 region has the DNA TGTGCCATATCAAGGCCGGAGAGCCTGACCCTAAACATTCAGTACTTC. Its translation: CAISRPESLTLNIQYF.

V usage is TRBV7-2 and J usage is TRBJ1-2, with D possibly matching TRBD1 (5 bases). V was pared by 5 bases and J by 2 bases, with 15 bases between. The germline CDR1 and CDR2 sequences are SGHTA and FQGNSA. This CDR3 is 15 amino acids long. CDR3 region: CASSPVLRGNYGYTF. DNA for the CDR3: TGTGCCAGCAGCCCAGTTTTAAGGGGAAACTATGGCTACACCTTC.

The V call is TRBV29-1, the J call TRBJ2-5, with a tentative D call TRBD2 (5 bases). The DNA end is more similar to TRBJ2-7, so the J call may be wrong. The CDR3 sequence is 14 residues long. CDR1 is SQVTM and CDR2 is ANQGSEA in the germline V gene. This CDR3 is CSATGSVGSYEQYF. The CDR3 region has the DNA TGCAGCGCAACGGGGTCTGTAGGGTCCTACGAGCAGTACTTC.

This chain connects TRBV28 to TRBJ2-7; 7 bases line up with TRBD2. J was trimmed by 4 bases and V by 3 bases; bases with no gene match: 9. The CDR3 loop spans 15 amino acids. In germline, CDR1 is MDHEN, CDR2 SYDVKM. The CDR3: CASSFVGGLRYEQYF. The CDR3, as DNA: TGTGCCAGCAGTTTTGTGGGAGGGCTTCGGTACGAGCAGTACTTC.

CDR3 in DNA: TGTGCCAGCAGCTTAGTAGAGGGGGTGACCTACGAGCAGTACTTC. Protein sequence: CASSLVEGVTYEQYF. The V call is TRBV7-2, the J call TRBJ2-7; possibly TRBD1 for D (6 bases). CDR3 length: 15 amino acids. Germline assignment: CDR1 SGHTA and CDR2 FQGNSA. V was trimmed by 1 base and J by 2 bases, leaving 12 bases between them.

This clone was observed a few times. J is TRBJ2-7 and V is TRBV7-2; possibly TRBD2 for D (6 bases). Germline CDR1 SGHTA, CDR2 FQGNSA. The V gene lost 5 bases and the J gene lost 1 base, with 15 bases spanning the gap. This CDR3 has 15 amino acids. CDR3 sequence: CASSPRVGGSYEQYF. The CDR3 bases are TGTGCCAGCAGCCCCCGGGTGGGGGGATCCTACGAGCAGTACTTC.

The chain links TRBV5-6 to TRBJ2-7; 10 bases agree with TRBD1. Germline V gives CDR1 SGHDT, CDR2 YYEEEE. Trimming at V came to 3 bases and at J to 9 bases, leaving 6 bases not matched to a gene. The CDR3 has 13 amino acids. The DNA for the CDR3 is TGTGCCAGCAGCTGGGGGACAGGGGAGGGGCAGTACTTC. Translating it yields CASSWGTGEGQYF. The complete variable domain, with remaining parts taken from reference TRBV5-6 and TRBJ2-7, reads DAGVTQSPTHLIKTRGQQVTLRCSPKSGHDTVSWYQQALGQGPQFIFQYYEEEERQRGNFPDRFSGHQFPNYSSELNVNALLLGDSALYLCASSWGTGEGQYFGPGTRLTVT.

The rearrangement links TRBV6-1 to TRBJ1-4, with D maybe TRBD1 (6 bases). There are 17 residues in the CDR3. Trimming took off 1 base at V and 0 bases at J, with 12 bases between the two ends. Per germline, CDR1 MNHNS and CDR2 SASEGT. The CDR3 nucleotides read TGTGCCAGCAGTGAAGTTTTGAGGACAGCAACTAATGAAAAACTGTTTTTT. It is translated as CASSEVLRTATNEKLFF.